These 9 T cell receptor beta chains share one sample of origin, sequenced in a study of blood T cell repertoires in COVID-19. This table comes from immunoSEQ multiplex PCR, and its TCRdb copy is limited to in-frame clones, with some not included. The sample includes about 170,000 clones, roughly 80% of them seen just once. The sample was peripheral blood. The source is a man aged 70 or older with acute or convalescent COVID-19.

This clone has a handful of counts. The chain recombines TRBV5-8 with TRBJ2-5, with 9 bases lining up with TRBD2. V shed 6 bases, J shed 4 bases, and the junction held 7 bases outside the gene matches. In germline, CDR1 is SGHTS, CDR2 YDEGEE. The CDR3 covers 14 residues. The CDR3 is CASTVAGARETQYF. CDR3 in DNA: TGTGCCAGCACAGTAGCGGGAGCAAGAGAGACCCAGTACTTC.

V usage is TRBV3-1 (or the pseudogene TRBV3-2) and J usage is TRBJ2-7; D is perhaps TRBD1 (6 bases). The CDR3 covers 16 residues. The germline gives CDR1 LGHDT, CDR2 YNNKEL (reference sequence). Trimming removed 1 base from V and 3 bases from J, with 16 bases in between. The CDR3 protein is CASSQVRDISYYEQYF. The CDR3 region has the DNA TGTGCCAGCAGCCAAGTCCGGGACATATCCTACTACGAGCAGTACTTC.

The chain is built from TRBV29-1 and TRBJ1-1, with no clear D. The CDR3 has 13 residues. The V gene's germline CDR1 is SQVTM and CDR2 ANQGSEA. V was clipped by 5 bases and J by 1 base, with 11 bases between them. The CDR3 DNA follows: TGCAGCGTTTGTAAGCCCTCGAACACTGAAGCTTTCTTT. This translates into CSVCKPSNTEAFF.

The J gene is TRBJ1-5, the V gene TRBV7-9; 7 nucleotides line up with TRBD1. The J segment lost 5 bases and the V segment lost 5 bases, leaving 6 bases of the junction unmatched. Germline lookup yields CDR1 SEHNR and CDR2 FQNEAQ (reference sequence). The CDR3 has 14 residues. The CDR3 nucleotides are TGTGCCAGCAGCCCTGGGACAGCATATCAGCCCCAGCATTTT. This codes for CASSPGTAYQPQHF.

For this clone: Additional DNA sequences in this sample encode the identical CDR3. J is TRBJ2-1 and V is TRBV19; 10 positions agree with TRBD2. The CDR3 contains 14 residues. After removal of 4 bases from V and 5 bases from J, the junction contained 2 bases not matched to a gene. Germline V CDR1 and CDR2: LNHDA, SQIVND (reference sequence). This CDR3 reads CASSTSGRNNEQFF. The CDR3 DNA reads as TGTGCCAGTAGTACTAGCGGGAGAAACAATGAGCAGTTCTTC.

This sequence joins TRBV6-6 and TRBJ2-7, with 12 nucleotides matching TRBD2. After removal of 0 bases from V and 3 bases from J, the junction contained 3 bases not matched to a gene. Germline CDR1 is MNHNY and CDR2 is SVGAGI (reference sequence). The CDR3 runs 16 residues. CDR3 residues: CASSYSPSGGGYEQYF. The CDR3 coding sequence is TGTGCCAGCAGTTACTCGCCTAGCGGGGGGGGCTACGAGCAGTACTTC.

This clone was seen just once. The V gene is TRBV9, the J gene TRBJ1-2; D gene uncertain. CDR3 length: 11 residues. V lost 7 bases, J lost 0 bases, and 4 bases lay in between. Per the germline V gene, CDR1 is SGDLS and CDR2 is YYNGEE. As DNA, the CDR3 is TGTGCCAGCGAGTCTAACTATGGCTACACCTTC. Translated, it gives CASESNYGYTF.

DNA of the CDR3: TGTGCCAGCAGTTTCAACAGCTTTTCAAAAAACATTCAGTACTTC. This encodes CASSFNSFSKNIQYF. This chain uses TRBV28 with TRBJ2-4; the D is unclear. The length of the CDR3 is 15 residues. The V gene lost 3 bases and the J gene lost 4 bases, with 13 bases spanning the gap. The germline gives CDR1 MDHEN, CDR2 SYDVKM.

The rearrangement links TRBV10-3 to TRBJ1-2, with D perhaps TRBD1 (6 bases). This CDR3 has 20 amino acids. The V and J ends lost 3 bases and 4 bases respectively, with 30 bases between them. Germline CDR1 ENHRY, CDR2 SYGVKD. The chain's CDR3 is CAISDFTRTARSKELYGYTF. CDR3 bases: TGTGCCATCAGTGACTTCACCCGGACAGCCCGATCTAAAGAGCTCTATGGCTACACCTTC.